This T cell receptor (beta chain) was sequenced during a study of shared clonotypes between healthy human individuals. About the study: Three plates each covered CD4 naive and memory; CD8 naive two, CD8 memory one.

CDR1 and CDR2 (germline): SGHRS, YFSETQ. This CDR3 is built from 14 residues. Trimming took 4 bases from V and 8 from J; bases not matched to a gene: 5. Whole-study results and caveats: Between several donors, naive CD4 clonotypes were shared at a level of about 5%.

Turning to this clone: Antigen specificity is unknown.

Profiled with immunoSEQ multiplex PCR; TCRdb holds only in-frame clones, not every one. The table has roughly 2.6 million clones, about 92% seen once. This rearrangement joins TRBV5-1 to TRBJ2-4, with 11 bases lining up with TRBD1. Sequenced input: naive CD4+ T cells sorted from blood. Subset indicated: CD45RA+ positively selected. This TCR derives from a man aged 18 to 29 in good health. CDR3 DNA sequence: TGCGCCAGCAGCCTCAGGACAGGGGGCGACATTCAGTACTTC. As protein: CASSLRTGGDIQYF.